One and the same sample provided the 18 T cell receptor beta chains below, sequenced in a study of T cell responses to AZD1222 COVID-19 vaccine. Sequencing was performed with immunoSEQ multiplex PCR; in TCRdb, only in-frame clones are kept and a portion is missing. The sample has nearly 100,000 clones, around nine tenths seen once. The source was peripheral blood, collected on day 0 of AZD1222 vaccination. These TCRs come from an adult in good health.

J is TRBJ1-5 and V is TRBV10-3, with a tentative D call TRBD1 (5 bases). V was shortened by 3 bases and J by 11 bases, with 17 bases between the two germline ends. CDR1 and CDR2 (germline): ENHRY, SYGVKD. This CDR3 is built from 14 residues. CDR3 sequence: CAISEEARVLTQHF. In nucleotides, the CDR3 is TGTGCCATCAGTGAAGAAGCCAGGGTCTTGACCCAGCATTTT.

The chain combines TRBV5-4 with TRBJ1-4; weak D call: TRBD1 (6 bases). V was cut by 4 bases and J by 2 bases, with 12 bases left in between. The CDR3 length is 15 residues. Germline V gene sequence: CDR1 SGHNT, CDR2 YYREEE (reference sequence). CDR3 sequence (DNA): TGTGCCAGCAGCCGGGACATTTATACTAATGAAAAACTGTTTTTT. This sequence encodes CASSRDIYTNEKLFF.

The chain couples TRBV3-1 (or the pseudogene TRBV3-2) to TRBJ2-3, with 14 nucleotides matching TRBD2. Looked up from germline, CDR1 is LGHDT and CDR2 is YNNKEL (reference sequence). This CDR3 is 16 amino acids long. The junction had 6 bases not matched to a gene; V was cut back by 4 bases and J by 6 bases. CDR3 nucleotides: TGTGCCAGCAGCCGACGACTAGCGGGGGGGCGGGATACGCAGTATTTT. As protein: CASSRRLAGGRDTQYF.

J is TRBJ1-6 and V is TRBV18; 10 bases align to TRBD1. The V and J ends lost 6 bases and 7 bases, in that order; junction bases with no gene match: 9. The CDR3 totals 16 residues. The germline gives CDR1 KGHSH, CDR2 LQKENI. Written as DNA, the CDR3 is TGTGCCAGCTCTCCGGCGGGACAGGGGTTGAATTCACCCCTCCACTTT. It codes for CASSPAGQGLNSPLHF.

Here the CDR3 reads CASRRGVGGEQFF. The CDR3 DNA sequence: TGTGCCAGCAGACGCGGCGTGGGGGGTGAGCAGTTCTTC. The rearrangement joins TRBV27 to TRBJ2-1; a possible D gene is TRBD2 (6 bases). Trimming took 6 bases from V and 9 from J, leaving 15 bases between them. The CDR3 length is 13 residues. Per germline, CDR1 MNHEY and CDR2 SMNVEV (reference sequence).

The chain carries TRBV7-8 and TRBJ2-7, with 11 bases aligning to TRBD1. CDR1 is SGHVS, CDR2 FQNEAQ, per germline. The CDR3 length is 14 residues. Trimming removed 5 bases from V and 7 bases from J; junction bases left unmatched: 7. The CDR3 protein is CASSHGQGAREQYF. CDR3 DNA: TGTGCCAGCAGCCATGGACAGGGGGCGCGTGAGCAGTACTTC.

The V call is TRBV27, the J call TRBJ1-2; 9 bases agree with TRBD1. With 5 bases clipped from V and 2 bases from J, the junction kept 6 bases outside the gene matches. This CDR3 is 15 amino acids long. Looked up from germline, CDR1 is MNHEY and CDR2 is SMNVEV (reference sequence). CDR3 protein: CASSADRGGNYGYTF. CDR3 coding DNA: TGTGCCAGCAGTGCTGACAGGGGGGGAAACTATGGCTACACCTTC.

The gene calls are TRBV18 and TRBJ1-1, with TRBD1 matching over 8 bases. The V segment lost 2 bases and the J segment 3 bases; nucleotides outside the gene matches: 11. Looked up from germline, CDR1 is KGHSH and CDR2 is LQKENI. The CDR3 contains 17 residues. CDR3 loop: CASSPKNLQGADTEAFF. The CDR3, as DNA: TGTGCCAGCTCACCAAAAAACCTCCAGGGGGCGGACACTGAAGCTTTCTTT.

This chain uses TRBV3-1 (or the pseudogene TRBV3-2) with TRBJ1-4; 7 nucleotides match TRBD1. Germline CDR1 is LGHDT and CDR2 is YNNKEL (reference sequence). This CDR3 comprises 15 residues. V lost 4 bases and J lost 7; bases outside the gene matches: 9. CDR3 protein: CASSPPTGMGEKLFF. In DNA form, the CDR3 reads TGTGCCAGCAGCCCCCCGACAGGGATGGGTGAAAAACTGTTTTTT.

The chain recombines TRBV19 with TRBJ1-1; D remains unclear. V was trimmed by 5 bases and J by 3 bases, leaving 10 bases between them. CDR1 and CDR2 (germline): LNHDA, SQIVND (reference sequence). The CDR3 contains 13 residues. CDR3 loop: CASSPDGHTEAFF. CDR3 nucleotides: TGTGCCAGTAGTCCGGACGGCCACACTGAAGCTTTCTTT.

The genes are TRBV9 and TRBJ1-3; the match to TRBD1 covers 9 bases. This CDR3 region has 13 residues. Looked up from germline, CDR1 is SGDLS and CDR2 is YYNGEE. Germline trimming cut 3 bases from V and 7 bases from J; bases unmatched to any gene: 2. CDR3 amino acids: CASSGGQGNTIYF. The CDR3 nucleotides are TGTGCCAGCAGCGGCGGACAGGGGAACACCATATATTTT.

V and J are TRBV6-5 and TRBJ2-3; unclear D gene. The V gene lost 4 bases and the J gene lost 3 bases, with 14 bases spanning the gap. Germline-derived CDR1 and CDR2 are MNHEY and SVGAGI. This CDR3 has 15 amino acids. The CDR3 sequence: CASSSGPGRTDTQYF. The DNA of the CDR3 is TGTGCCAGCAGTTCCGGGCCCGGAAGGACAGATACGCAGTATTTT.

The V gene is TRBV3-1 (or the pseudogene TRBV3-2), the J gene TRBJ1-2, with TRBD1 matching over 7 bases. V gave up 5 bases and J gave up 4 bases; unmatched junction bases: 13. The CDR3 length is 16 residues. CDR1 and CDR2 (germline): LGHDT, YNNKEL (reference sequence). CDR3 loop: CASSAFPRDSLYGYTF. In nucleotides, the CDR3 is TGTGCCAGCAGCGCATTCCCCCGGGACAGCCTCTATGGCTACACCTTC.

This clone occurred a few times. The J gene is TRBJ1-6, the V gene TRBV28; D ambiguous. Germline lookup yields CDR1 MDHEN and CDR2 SYDVKM. Trimming removed 4 bases from V and 2 bases from J, with 3 bases in between. This CDR3 comprises 13 residues. DNA for the CDR3: TGTGCCAGCAGTTCACCCTATAATTCACCCCTCCACTTT. Encoded protein: CASSSPYNSPLHF.

On this clone itself: Other DNA sequences in this specimen translate into the identical CDR3. This CDR3 reads CSVVGTGVTDTQYF. The CDR3 DNA sequence: TGCAGCGTTGTGGGGACAGGGGTCACAGATACGCAGTATTTT. V is TRBV29-1 and J is TRBJ2-3, with 10 bases matching TRBD1. V lost 4 bases, J lost 2 bases, and 3 bases stayed unmatched. CDR1 is SQVTM, CDR2 ANQGSEA, per germline. The CDR3 is made up of 14 amino acids.

The chain combines TRBV19 with TRBJ1-5; D remains ambiguous. CDR3 length equals 14 residues. Trimming took off 2 bases at V and 8 bases at J, with 13 bases between the two ends. Germline CDR1 reads LNHDA; CDR2 reads SQIVND (reference sequence). The CDR3 DNA follows: TGTGCCAGTAGTATATTCGGGTCGGGAAAGCCCCAGCATTTT. Translated: CASSIFGSGKPQHF.

The chain joins TRBV5-1 to TRBJ1-4; 10 bases map to TRBD1. The ends lost 4 bases at V and 2 bases at J; junction bases unmatched: 5. CDR1 is SGHRS, CDR2 YFSETQ, per germline. This CDR3 contains 16 residues. The CDR3 nucleotides are TGCGCCAGCAGCCCGCGACAGGGGGCCACTAATGAAAAACTGTTTTTT. It translates to CASSPRQGATNEKLFF.

The V call is TRBV14, the J call TRBJ1-6; D is uncertain. The CDR3 has 15 residues. CDR1 and CDR2 (germline): SGHDN, FVKESK. The V and J ends lost 6 bases and 0 bases respectively, with 9 bases between them. The CDR3 reads CASREGSSYNSPLHF. CDR3 in DNA: TGTGCCAGCAGAGAGGGTAGCTCCTATAATTCACCCCTCCACTTT.